The following is a TCR beta chain sequence with its context. V lost 6 bases and J lost 11, with 11 bases in between. CDR3 length: 11 amino acids. CDR1 and CDR2 (germline): LNHDA, SQIVND (reference sequence). TCRdb keeps only in-frame clones here, not all; method: immunoSEQ multiplex PCR. The sample has under 85,000 clones; around 80% are singletons. This entry is derived from a study of control samples from healthy donors and cancer patients. The specimen was PBMCs. The receptor comes from a man aged 55 to 70 with head and neck cancer. The V and J genes are TRBV19 and TRBJ2-1, with D perhaps TRBD1 (6 bases). CDR3: CASRFRDKQFF. The CDR3 DNA reads TGTGCCAGTAGGTTTCGGGACAAGCAGTTCTTC.